The present TCR beta chain was sequenced within a study of shared clonotypes between healthy human individuals. As for the study in general: Per donor, three plates held CD4 naive cells, three held CD4 memory, two held CD8 naive and one held CD8 memory. Whole-study results and caveats: Though the depth was large, rarefaction showed that sorted-subset sequencing was incomplete. Researchers found naive subsets generally carried larger estimated richness than memory subsets.

At a deep level, the assay was run. Sequencing was performed with immunoSEQ multiplex PCR; in TCRdb, only in-frame clones are kept and a portion is missing. Here the sample spans about 2.4 million clones, roughly 93% being singletons. V shed 5 bases and J 2 bases; nucleotides not matched to a gene: 9. Looked up from germline, CDR1 is MNHEY and CDR2 is SMNVEV (reference sequence). The CDR3 totals 16 residues. Details on this clone: Its antigen is unidentified.

The V call is TRBV27, the J call TRBJ1-3; 7 positions match TRBD1. Material: naive CD4+ T cells from PBMCs. The subset denotes: CD45RA+ positively selected. The receptor was isolated from a man younger than 35 in good health. Some clones in this sample may be carry-over from other donors' samples. DNA for the CDR3: TGTGCCAGCAGTAAGACGCACAGGGGAACTGGAAACACCATATATTTT. Its translation is CASSKTHRGTGNTIYF.